The 7 T cell receptor beta chains below all came from one sample that was sequenced in a study of CD8 T cells in Susac syndrome. RNA totalling roughly 0.5 to 1 ug underwent reverse transcription with random hexamers. Each CDR3 protein gets one entry after TCRdb re-called the immunoSEQ multiplex PCR reads with MiXCR. The sample lists about 140,000 distinct CDR3 sequences; 94% were seen once. The specimen sequenced was CD8+ T cells from PBMCs. These TCRs come from a human donor in good health.

The V and J genes are TRBV12-3 or TRBV12-4 and TRBJ2-3; possibly TRBD2 for D (5 bases). CDR3 length equals 15 residues. Deletions cut 4 bases from V and 3 bases from J, with 14 bases between. The chain's CDR3 is CASSSRKEVTDTQYF. CDR3 DNA sequence: TGTGCCAGCAGTTCGCGGAAGGAGGTGACAGATACGCAGTATTTT.

This rearrangement joins TRBV29-1 to TRBJ2-1; TRBD2 aligns across 10 bases. The junction had 1 base not matched to a gene; V was cut back by 1 base and J by 4 bases. The CDR3 consists of 14 residues. The germline V gene encodes CDR1 SQVTM and CDR2 ANQGSEA. The CDR3 loop is CSVEGTSGYNEQFF. The CDR3, as DNA: TGCAGCGTTGAAGGGACTAGCGGATACAATGAGCAGTTCTTC.

The V gene is TRBV5-4, the J gene TRBJ2-7; 12 bases align to TRBD2. Looked up from germline, CDR1 is SGHNT and CDR2 is YYREEE (reference sequence). There are 15 residues in the CDR3. J lost 4 bases, V lost 5 bases, and 7 bases had no gene match. The CDR3 loop reads CASSTGLAGPYEQYF. DNA for the CDR3: TGTGCCAGCAGTACAGGACTAGCGGGACCATACGAGCAGTACTTC.

The rearrangement links TRBV20-1 to TRBJ1-1; D is unclear. The CDR3 is made up of 13 amino acids. Trimming pared 0 bases from V and 1 base from J, leaving 6 bases between. CDR1 is DFQATT and CDR2 is SNEGSKA in the germline V gene (reference sequence). CDR3 DNA sequence: TGCAGTGCTAGAGATCGGGCGAACACTGAAGCTTTCTTT. As protein: CSARDRANTEAFF.

The chain is built from TRBV20-1 and TRBJ2-3, with 8 bases aligning to TRBD2. Germline V gene sequence: CDR1 DFQATT, CDR2 SNEGSKA (reference sequence). V lost 0 bases and J lost 8; bases outside the gene matches: 10. The length of the CDR3 is 15 residues. The CDR3 protein is CSARDRYGRAGTQYF. The CDR3 DNA sequence: TGCAGTGCTAGAGATCGATACGGGAGGGCTGGTACGCAGTATTTT.

The J gene is TRBJ2-1, the V gene TRBV7-9, with D perhaps TRBD1 (5 bases). The V and J ends lost 3 bases and 3 bases respectively, with 12 bases between them. The CDR3 covers 15 residues. In germline, CDR1 is SEHNR, CDR2 FQNEAQ (reference sequence). The CDR3 DNA reads TGTGCCAGCAGCTTCCCCCAGGGCCGCTACAATGAGCAGTTCTTC. The encoded protein is CASSFPQGRYNEQFF.

This chain's CDR3 is CASSLEGDTGELFF. The DNA for the CDR3 is TGTGCCAGCAGTTTGGAGGGGGACACCGGGGAGCTGTTTTTT. The gene calls are TRBV28 and TRBJ2-2, with D tentatively TRBD1 or TRBD2 (6 bases each). This CDR3 has 14 amino acids. V dropped 3 bases and J dropped 3 bases, with 8 bases sitting between them. Germline CDR1 reads MDHEN; CDR2 reads SYDVKM.